The 11 T cell receptor beta chains below all came from one sample that was sequenced in a study of shared clonotypes between healthy human individuals. Generated by immunoSEQ multiplex PCR, the TCRdb table keeps only in-frame clones and is missing some. The profile shows roughly 570,000 clones, more than 95% of them singletons. CD45RO-negative, CCR7-positively selected cells formed the naive CD8 fraction, excluding terminally differentiated effector memory CD45RA+ cells. Sequenced input: naive CD8+ T cells sorted from blood. The receptor source for this set is a young man in good health.

The gene calls are TRBV9 and TRBJ2-7; TRBD2 matches at 8 bases. The CDR3 is 14 amino acids. Germline V gene lookup returns CDR1 SGDLS and CDR2 YYNGEE. Germline trimming cut 3 bases from V and 3 bases from J; bases unmatched to any gene: 5. CDR3 protein: CASSEGTSDYEQYF. CDR3 nucleotides: TGTGCCAGCAGCGAAGGGACTAGTGACTACGAGCAGTACTTC.

The rearrangement joins TRBV28 to TRBJ1-3; D might be TRBD1 (5 bases). The V end lost 6 bases, the J end lost 2 bases, and 14 bases lay between the germline ends. The CDR3 runs 15 residues. From germline, CDR1 is MDHEN and CDR2 SYDVKM. In DNA, the CDR3 is TGTGCCAGCAGATCGCCGGGGGAGGCTGGAAACACCATATATTTT. Translated, it gives CASRSPGEAGNTIYF.

V and J are TRBV7-6 and TRBJ2-3, with D tentatively TRBD2 (5 bases). The CDR3 contains 15 residues. Trimming shortened V by 3 bases and J by 0 bases, and 10 bases separated the two germline ends. Germline CDR1 reads SGHVS; CDR2 reads FNYEAQ. In DNA form, the CDR3 reads TGTGCCAGCAGCTTCCCCGGCGGGAGCACAGATACGCAGTATTTT. Its protein product is CASSFPGGSTDTQYF.

The rearrangement links TRBV6-6 to TRBJ1-1; 8 nucleotides align to TRBD1. The CDR3 sequence is 13 residues long. Trimming took 5 bases from V and 6 from J; bases not matched to a gene: 5. Germline V gene lookup returns CDR1 MNHNY and CDR2 SVGAGI (reference sequence). CDR3 residues: CASSQGAGSEAFF. The CDR3 DNA is TGTGCCAGCAGTCAGGGGGCAGGGTCTGAAGCTTTCTTT.

The gene calls are TRBV7-2 and TRBJ2-2; 8 bases map to TRBD1. This CDR3 is 15 amino acids long. Per germline, CDR1 SGHTA and CDR2 FQGNSA. Unmatched junction bases numbered 9, after V lost 3 bases and J lost 9 bases. The CDR3 DNA is TGTGCCAGCAGCTTCGCACCGGGACAGGAGAGGGAGCTGTTTTTT. Translating gives CASSFAPGQERELFF.

Only one count was recorded for this clone. The genes are TRBV21-1 and TRBJ2-7. TRBV21-1 is noted as a pseudogene. The CDR3 covers 17 residues. The CDR3 protein is CASSALCGRCGSYEQYF. The CDR3 nucleotides are TGTGCCAGCAGCGCCCTATGTGGGCGATGCGGCTCCTACGAGCAGTACTTC.

The V and J genes are TRBV4-1 and TRBJ2-3, with TRBD2 matching over 7 bases. V was clipped by 1 base and J by 1 base; unmatched bases: 2. CDR3 length: 15 amino acids. Looked up from germline, CDR1 is MGHRA and CDR2 is YSYEKL. CDR3 nucleotides: TGCGCCAGCAGCCAAGTCAGCGGGGGCACAGATACGCAGTATTTT. This codes for CASSQVSGGTDTQYF.

This chain uses TRBV6-6 with TRBJ1-1; D is undetermined. V was trimmed by 5 bases and J by 7 bases, leaving 17 bases between them. Looked up from germline, CDR1 is MNHNY and CDR2 is SVGAGI (reference sequence). CDR3 length: 14 residues. The CDR3 nucleotides are TGTGCCAGCAGTCACCGTGATGATGTTGGTGAAGCTTTCTTT. Its protein is CASSHRDDVGEAFF.

This clone was observed once. V gene TRBV6-1 combines with J gene TRBJ2-1, with D perhaps matching TRBD1 (6 bases). Germline CDR1 is MNHNS and CDR2 is SASEGT. The length of the CDR3 is 17 residues. Trimming pared 1 base from V and 3 bases from J, leaving 16 bases between. The CDR3 is CASSEERTGPFYNEQFF. CDR3 bases: TGTGCCAGCAGTGAAGAAAGAACAGGGCCTTTCTACAATGAGCAGTTCTTC.

The CDR3: CASSYTDRGQETQYF. The CDR3 bases are TGTGCCAGCAGTTACACCGACAGGGGCCAAGAGACCCAGTACTTC. J is TRBJ2-5 and V is TRBV6-5; TRBD1 aligns across 8 bases. CDR3 size: 15 residues. In germline, CDR1 is MNHEY, CDR2 SVGAGI. The V segment lost 2 bases and the J segment 1 base; nucleotides outside the gene matches: 3.

The chain links TRBV5-6 to TRBJ2-3; 9 bases align to TRBD2. Germline lookup yields CDR1 SGHDT and CDR2 YYEEEE. The V and J ends lost 2 bases and 4 bases, in that order; junction bases with no gene match: 5. This CDR3 has 15 amino acids. CDR3 coding DNA: TGTGCCAGCAGCTTCCGACTAGCGGCACCAGATACGCAGTATTTT. Its translation: CASSFRLAAPDTQYF.